This T cell receptor beta chain emerged from a study of CD8+CD57+ T cells in acquired aplastic anemia. General observations from the study: Overlap between patients and controls comprised twenty-nine CD8+ CDR3 sequences.

Genomic DNA provided the template from which TCR beta VDJ and CDR3 profiles were obtained. Using its own MiXCR run on the reads, TCRdb lists one record per CDR3 protein. The data hold 150,000 or so distinct CDR3 sequences, with roughly 48% observed a single time. Trimming took 5 bases from V and 3 from J, leaving 13 bases between them. There are 14 residues in the CDR3. Germline V gene data show CDR1 as LNHDA and CDR2 as SQIVND (reference sequence). As for this clonotype: Its antigen remains unknown.

Patients included in sequencing had previously demonstrated CD8+CD57+ cell expansion by flow cytometry. There were no patients without severe acquired aplastic anemia. This chain uses TRBV19 with TRBJ1-2, with TRBD1 as a possible D gene (5 bases). Sequenced sample: sorted CD4+, CD8+, or CD8+CD57+ T cells (not recorded which) from PBMCs. The sequence derives from a human donor with aplastic anemia. The CDR3 bases are TGTGCCAGTAGTCGTTCGGGGGATGACTATGGCTACACCTTC. Encoded protein: CASSRSGDDYGYTF.